These 8 T cell receptor beta chains were sequenced from one sample in a study of shared clonotypes between healthy human individuals. Profiling relied on immunoSEQ multiplex PCR, and the TCRdb table lists in-frame clones only, not all of them. The sample has about half a million clones; roughly 80% are singletons. Sequencing input: PBMCs. The receptors stem from a woman between 40 and 55 years old in good health. Some clones in this sample may be carry-over from other donors' samples.

The CDR3 sequence is CASSIVGYEQYF. The DNA for the CDR3 is TGTGCCAGTAGTATCGTCGGTTACGAGCAGTACTTC. The V gene is TRBV19, the J gene TRBJ2-7; the D is unclear. V gave up 3 bases and J gave up 4 bases, with 7 bases separating them. Germline lookup yields CDR1 LNHDA and CDR2 SQIVND (reference sequence). The CDR3 consists of 12 residues.

The CDR3 sequence: CTSSQTSSGRVLYNEQFF. The CDR3 DNA is TGCACCAGCAGCCAAACCAGCAGCGGGAGGGTTTTGTACAATGAGCAGTTCTTC. The V call is TRBV1, the J call TRBJ2-1; the D call TRBD2 from the table was never checked on the DNA. TRBV1 is recorded as a pseudogene. The CDR3 covers 18 residues.

The CDR3 loop reads CASSEYQAWGRETQYF. In DNA, the CDR3 is TGTGCCAGCAGTGAATATCAGGCGTGGGGACGAGAGACCCAGTACTTC. The chain recombines TRBV25-1 with TRBJ2-5; D is possibly TRBD1 or TRBD2 (5 bases each). In germline, CDR1 is MGHDK, CDR2 SYGVNS. The CDR3 loop spans 16 amino acids. V gave up 0 bases and J gave up 4 bases, with 15 bases separating them. Full variable domain (missing parts from reference TRBV25-1 and TRBJ2-5): EADIYQTPRYLVIGTGKKITLECSQTMGHDKMYWYQQDPGMELHLIHYSYGVNSTEKGDLSSESTVSRIRTEHFPLTLESARPSHTSQYLCASSEYQAWGRETQYFGPGTRLLVL.

The rearrangement uses TRBV7-2 and TRBJ1-3, with D maybe TRBD1 (6 bases). Trimming cost V 1 base and J 0 bases, with 13 bases left between them. The germline V gene has CDR1 SGHTA and CDR2 FQGNSA. The CDR3 runs 17 residues. The chain's CDR3 is CASSLDSGGYSGNTIYF. The DNA for the CDR3 is TGTGCCAGCAGCTTAGACTCTGGGGGCTACTCTGGAAACACCATATATTTT.

Concerning this clone itself: The same CDR3 arises from other DNA sequences in this sample as well. The chain recombines TRBV5-5 with TRBJ2-5; D is perhaps TRBD1 (5 bases). Trimming left V 4 bases short and J 3 bases short, with 10 bases between. CDR1 is SGHKS, CDR2 YYEKEE, per germline (reference sequence). This CDR3 comprises 13 residues. The CDR3 DNA reads as TGTGCCAGCAGCCTCCAGGGTGAAGAGACCCAGTACTTC. Residues: CASSLQGEETQYF.

The chain recombines TRBV11-2 with TRBJ2-1, with D perhaps TRBD2 (5 bases). CDR1 SGHAT and CDR2 FQNNGV come from the germline V gene. The CDR3 has 17 amino acids. V lost 1 base and J 0 bases, leaving 13 bases between the germline ends. The CDR3 DNA is TGTGCCAGCAGCTTAGTTGGCGGGCCGAGCTCCTACAATGAGCAGTTCTTC. This codes for CASSLVGGPSSYNEQFF.

The chain carries TRBV19 and TRBJ1-4; possibly TRBD1 for D (6 bases). Germline loops: CDR1 LNHDA, CDR2 SQIVND (reference sequence). V gave up 4 bases and J gave up 1 base, with 10 bases separating them. This CDR3 comprises 15 residues. CDR3 sequence reads: CASSTGGLTNEKLFF. The CDR3 nucleotides read TGTGCCAGTAGTACCGGGGGGCTAACTAATGAAAAACTGTTTTTT.

The chain is built from TRBV9 and TRBJ2-3; 10 positions agree with TRBD2. V gave up 4 bases and J gave up 0 bases; unmatched junction bases: 5. The CDR3 contains 16 residues. Germline CDR1 and CDR2: SGDLS and YYNGEE. This chain's CDR3 is CASSSTSGVSTDTQYF. The DNA of the CDR3 is TGTGCCAGCAGCTCAACTAGCGGGGTTAGCACAGATACGCAGTATTTT. The full variable domain, its missing parts supplied by reference TRBV9 and TRBJ2-3, is DSGVTQTPKHLITATGQRVTLRCSPRSGDLSVYWYQQSLDQGLQFLIQYYNGEERAKGNILERFSAQQFPDLHSELNLSSLELGDSALYFCASSSTSGVSTDTQYFGPGTRLTVL.